This is a list of T cell receptor beta chains from one sample in a study of PD-1 blockade in classical Hodgkin lymphoma. TCRdb's copy holds only in-frame clones and misses some; the assay was immunoSEQ multiplex PCR. The table has 8,500 to 14,000 clones, 70% to 85% seen once. Source: peripheral blood mononuclear cells (PBMCs), taken at baseline. All receptors derive from a human donor with classical Hodgkin lymphoma. Both conserved end residues are part of each CDR3. Each record gives: J gene, V gene, clone size, D gene, CDR3 DNA, CDR3 protein. The D gene is left open where the match is weak. Clone size, where shown, is once, few, many, or a class for clones that have expanded.

TRBJ2-3 | TRBV5-1 | NA | NA | TGCGCCAGCAGCTTGGGGCAGAGAGCGGCAGATACGCAGTATTTT | CASSLGQRAADTQYF
TRBJ1-4 | TRBV6-5 | once | NA | TGTGCCAGCAGTTACTCGAACAGGGATAAACTGTTTTTT | CASSYSNRDKLFF
TRBJ1-2 | TRBV7-2 | NA | TRBD1 | TGTGCCAGCAGCTTAACGGGACAGAGCTATGGCTACACCTTC | CASSLTGQSYGYTF
TRBJ1-2 | TRBV5-4 | NA | TRBD1 | TGTGCCAGCAGCTTGGCTCGGACAGGGGGCATCAGCGGCTACACCTTC | CASSLARTGGISGYTF
TRBJ1-5 | TRBV10-3 | NA | TRBD1 | TGTGCCATATCCGGGACAGGCCCATCTCAGCCCCAGCATTTT | CAISGTGPSQPQHF
TRBJ1-2 | TRBV5-6 | NA | NA | TGTGCCAGCAGCTTATCGGGGGGATATGGCTACACCTTC | CASSLSGGYGYTF
TRBJ2-1 | TRBV4-3 | NA | NA | TGCGCCAGCAGCCAAGACAGGGGTTTTATATATGAGCAGTTCTTC | CASSQDRGFIYEQFF
TRBJ2-2 | TRBV27 | NA | NA | TGTGCCAGCAGATGGAGTCCAGGGGGGACCGGGGAGCTGTTTTTT | CASRWSPGGTGELFF
TRBJ1-5 | TRBV15 | NA | NA | TGTGCCACCAGCAGCCCTAGGACGGGGGGGAATCAGCCCCAGCATTTT | CATSSPRTGGNQPQHF
TRBJ1-5 | TRBV18 | NA | NA | TGTGCCAGCTCACCCAGGGCAGGGATAAATCAGCCCCAGCATTTT | CASSPRAGINQPQHF
TRBJ2-1 | TRBV19 | NA | NA | TGTGCCAGTAGGAGATACAATGAGCAGTTCTTC | CASRRYNEQFF
TRBJ1-3 | TRBV6-1 | NA | NA | TGTGCCAGCAGTTCTCCTGGGGGAAACACCATATATTTT | CASSSPGGNTIYF
TRBJ2-7 | TRBV19 | NA | NA | TGTGCCAGTAGTGCAAACAGGGAAGCCTACGAGCAGTACTTC | CASSANREAYEQYF
TRBJ2-3 | TRBV7-2 | NA | TRBD2 | TGTGCCAGCAGCCTAGCGGGGGAGATGGATACGCAGTATTTT | CASSLAGEMDTQYF